This T cell receptor (beta chain) was documented in a study of OX40 agonist ivuxolimab in advanced cancers. Study-wide context: Patients with prior anti-PD-1, anti-PD-L1 or anti-CTLA-4 therapy were eligible; 35% to 45% had some.

Using immunoSEQ multiplex PCR, the repertoire was profiled, and TCRdb retains in-frame clones only, with some absent. This table holds tens of thousands of clones, more than 85% found once. CDR3 length equals 12 residues. Germline V gene lookup returns CDR1 SQVTM and CDR2 ANQGSEA. Sequenced here: CD4+ or CD8+ T cells sorted from blood, sampled in a trial of the OX40 agonist ivuxolimab. The chain carries TRBV29-1 and TRBJ2-7, with TRBD1 identical over 7 bases. This clonotype originated in an adult with an advanced solid tumor such as melanoma, head and neck, liver or kidney cancer. The CDR3: CSIRDSSYEQYF. CDR3 in DNA: TGCAGTATCCGGGACAGCTCCTACGAGCAGTACTTC.